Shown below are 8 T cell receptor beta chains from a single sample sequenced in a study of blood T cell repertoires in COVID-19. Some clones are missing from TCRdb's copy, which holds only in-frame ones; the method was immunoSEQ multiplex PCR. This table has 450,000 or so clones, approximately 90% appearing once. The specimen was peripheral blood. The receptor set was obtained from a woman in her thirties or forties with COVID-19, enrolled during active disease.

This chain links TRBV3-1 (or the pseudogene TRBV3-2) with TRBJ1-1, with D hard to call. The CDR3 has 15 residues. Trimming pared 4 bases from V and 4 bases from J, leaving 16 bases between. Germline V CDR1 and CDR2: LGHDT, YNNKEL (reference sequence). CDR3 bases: TGTGCCAGCAGCCCCTCCCTGTCAGGCCTCACTGAAGCTTTCTTT. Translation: CASSPSLSGLTEAFF.

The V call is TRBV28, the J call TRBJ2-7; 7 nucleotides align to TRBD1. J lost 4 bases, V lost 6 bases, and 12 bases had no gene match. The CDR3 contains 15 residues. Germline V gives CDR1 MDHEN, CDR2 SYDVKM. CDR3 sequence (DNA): TGTGCCAGCAGCCAACTCAGGACAGGCGCATACGAGCAGTACTTC. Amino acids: CASSQLRTGAYEQYF.

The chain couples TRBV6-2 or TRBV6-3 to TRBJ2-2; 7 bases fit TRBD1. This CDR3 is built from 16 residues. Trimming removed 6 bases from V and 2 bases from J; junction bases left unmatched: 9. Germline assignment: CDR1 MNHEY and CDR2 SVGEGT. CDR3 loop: CASSRTQGSNTGELFF. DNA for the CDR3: TGTGCCAGCAGCCGGACACAGGGGAGTAACACCGGGGAGCTGTTTTTT.

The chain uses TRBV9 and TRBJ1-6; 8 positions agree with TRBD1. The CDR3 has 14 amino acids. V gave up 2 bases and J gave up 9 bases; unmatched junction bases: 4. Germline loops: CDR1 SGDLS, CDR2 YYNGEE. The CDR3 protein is CASSVRGLGSPLHF. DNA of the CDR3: TGTGCCAGCAGCGTCAGGGGGCTCGGTTCACCCCTCCACTTT.

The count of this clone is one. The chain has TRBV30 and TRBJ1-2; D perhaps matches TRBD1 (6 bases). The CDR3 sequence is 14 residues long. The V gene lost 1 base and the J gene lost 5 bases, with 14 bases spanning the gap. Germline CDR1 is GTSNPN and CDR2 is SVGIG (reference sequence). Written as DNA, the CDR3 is TGTGCCTGGAGTGAACAGGGATGGCGTTATGGCTACACCTTC. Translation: CAWSEQGWRYGYTF. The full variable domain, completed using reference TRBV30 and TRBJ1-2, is SQTIHQWPATLVQPVGSPLSLECTVEGTSNPNLYWYRQAAGRGLQLLFYSVGIGQISSEVPQNLSASRPQDRQFILSSKKLLLSDSGFYLCAWSEQGWRYGYTFGSGTRLTVV.

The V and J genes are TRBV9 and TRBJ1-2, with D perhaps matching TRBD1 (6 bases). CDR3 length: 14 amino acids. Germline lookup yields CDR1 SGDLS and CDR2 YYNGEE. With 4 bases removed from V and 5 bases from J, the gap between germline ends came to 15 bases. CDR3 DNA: TGTGCCAGCAGCTCCCAAGGGGGGGGATATGGCTACACCTTC. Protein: CASSSQGGGYGYTF. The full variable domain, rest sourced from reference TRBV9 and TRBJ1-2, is DSGVTQTPKHLITATGQRVTLRCSPRSGDLSVYWYQQSLDQGLQFLIQYYNGEERAKGNILERFSAQQFPDLHSELNLSSLELGDSALYFCASSSQGGGYGYTFGSGTRLTVV.

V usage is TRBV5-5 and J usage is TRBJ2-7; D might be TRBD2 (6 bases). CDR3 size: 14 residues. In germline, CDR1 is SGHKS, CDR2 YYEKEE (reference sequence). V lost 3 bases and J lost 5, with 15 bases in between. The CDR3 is CASSSGGNSDEQYF. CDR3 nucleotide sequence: TGTGCCAGCAGCTCTGGGGGGAATTCGGACGAGCAGTACTTC.

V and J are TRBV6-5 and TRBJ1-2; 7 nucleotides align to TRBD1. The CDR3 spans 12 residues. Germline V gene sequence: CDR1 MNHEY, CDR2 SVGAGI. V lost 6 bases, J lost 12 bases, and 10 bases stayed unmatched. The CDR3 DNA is TGTGCCAGCAGGGGGACAGTAAGTGAAAACACCTTC. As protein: CASRGTVSENTF.